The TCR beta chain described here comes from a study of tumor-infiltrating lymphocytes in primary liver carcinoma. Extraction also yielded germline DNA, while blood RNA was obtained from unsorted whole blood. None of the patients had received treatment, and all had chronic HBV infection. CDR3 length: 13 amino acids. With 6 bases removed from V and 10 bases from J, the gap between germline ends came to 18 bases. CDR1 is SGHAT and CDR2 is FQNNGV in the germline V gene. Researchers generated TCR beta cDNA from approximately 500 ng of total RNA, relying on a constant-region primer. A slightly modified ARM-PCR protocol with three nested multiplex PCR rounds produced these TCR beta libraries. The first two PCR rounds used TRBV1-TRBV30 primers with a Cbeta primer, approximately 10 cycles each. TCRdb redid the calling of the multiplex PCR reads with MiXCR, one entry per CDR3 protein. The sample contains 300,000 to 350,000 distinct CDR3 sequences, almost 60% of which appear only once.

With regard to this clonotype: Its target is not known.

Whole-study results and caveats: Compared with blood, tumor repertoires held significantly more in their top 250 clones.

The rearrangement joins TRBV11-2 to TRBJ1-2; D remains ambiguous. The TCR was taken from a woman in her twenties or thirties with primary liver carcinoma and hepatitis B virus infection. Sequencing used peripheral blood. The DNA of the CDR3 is TGTGCCAGCAGGCATGCCCCTAACTCTGACTACACCTTC. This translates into CASRHAPNSDYTF.